Listed below are T cell receptor beta chains from one sample, sequenced in a study of T cells in Graves' hyperthyroidism and ophthalmopathy. TCRdb ran MiXCR on the multiplex PCR reads and lists one entry per CDR3 protein. Of 370,000 or so distinct CDR3 sequences in the sample, roughly 25% were seen once. Sequencing used blood. These receptors all stem from a man aged 50-60 years with Graves' hyperthyroidism. CDR3s include the opening cysteine and the closing phenylalanine or tryptophan. Fields, in order: D gene, J gene, clone size, V gene, CDR3 protein, CDR3 DNA. A D gene is named only where the DNA matches it firmly. Part of the rows lack a size; the others show once, few, many or a class for expanded clones.

TRBD1,TRBJ1-1,many,TRBV10-3,CAIRETGEGAEAFF,TGTGCCATCAGGGAAACAGGGGAAGGCGCTGAAGCTTTCTTT
TRBD1,TRBJ1-1,NA,TRBV2,CASSSGQLNTEALF,TGTGCCAGCAGCTCGGGACAGCTGAACACTGAAGCTCTCTTT
TRBD2,TRBJ2-2,NA,TRBV2,CASSTASGRNTGELFF,TGTGCCAGCAGTACAGCTAGCGGGAGGAACACCGGGGAGCTGTTTTTT
NA,TRBJ2-7,few,TRBV6-2/TRBV6-3,CASSLQWGRDEQYF,TGTGCCAGCAGTCTACAATGGGGTCGGGACGAGCAGTACTTC
NA,TRBJ2-3,NA,TRBV5-4,CATKLETSTDTQYF,TGTGCCACCAAGTTGGAGACTAGCACAGATACGCAGTATTTT
NA,TRBJ2-5,NA,TRBV6-1,CASSEARGRPEYF,TGTGCCAGCAGTGAAGCGCGGGGGCGCCCCGAGTACTTC
NA,TRBJ2-3,many,TRBV27,CASTETHTDTQYF,TGTGCCAGCACCGAGACTCACACAGATACGCAGTATTTT
NA,TRBJ1-1,NA,TRBV6-1,CASSETYEARFQAFF,TGTGCCAGCAGTGAGACATACGAAGCTCGGTTTCAAGCTTTCTTT
NA,TRBJ1-1,NA,TRBV20-1,CSVSGGDSDTEAFF,TGCAGTGTATCCGGGGGAGATAGTGACACTGAAGCTTTCTTT
TRBD2,TRBJ2-3,few,TRBV24-1,CATSPGTRFPDTQYF,TGTGCCACCAGCCCCGGGACTAGATTTCCAGATACGCAGTATTTT
TRBD1,TRBJ1-2,NA,TRBV9,CASSARTGEGYTF,TGTGCCAGCAGCGCGAGGACAGGGGAGGGCTACACCTTC
TRBD2,TRBJ2-1,NA,TRBV11-2,CASSLGGGTRRYNEQFF,TGTGCCAGCAGCTTGGGGGGGGGGACTAGGAGATACAATGAGCAGTTCTTC
NA,TRBJ2-3,NA,TRBV9,CASSGMSGFATDTQYF,TGTGCCAGCAGCGGTATGTCGGGATTTGCTACAGATACGCAGTATTTT
TRBD1,TRBJ2-3,few,TRBV5-1,CASRDRTMGDTQYF,TGCGCCAGCAGGGACAGGACGATGGGGGATACGCAGTATTTT
TRBD2,TRBJ2-1,NA,TRBV27,CASSPTLVHLGGEDNEQFF,TGTGCCAGCAGTCCTACCCTCGTCCACCTTGGGGGGGAGGACAATGAGCAGTTCTTC
NA,TRBJ2-2,NA,TRBV12-3/TRBV12-4,CASSLDWGTGELFF,TGTGCCAGCAGTTTAGACTGGGGCACCGGGGAGCTGTTTTTT
TRBD2,TRBJ2-1,NA,TRBV7-2,CASSLWATSGRRNEQFF,TGTGCCAGCAGCCTATGGGCAACTAGCGGGAGAAGAAATGAGCAGTTCTTC
TRBD2,TRBJ2-5,NA,TRBV3-1,CASSPGLGQETQYF,TGTGCCAGCAGCCCCGGACTAGGGCAAGAGACCCAGTACTTC
NA,TRBJ2-2,many,TRBV12-3/TRBV12-4,CASSFRENGELFF,TGTGCCAGCAGTTTTCGAGAAAACGGGGAGCTGTTTTTT
NA,TRBJ2-1,many,TRBV11-2,CASSLDPPGTGSYNEQFF,TGTGCCAGCAGCTTAGATCCGCCCGGGACGGGATCCTACAATGAGCAGTTCTTC
NA,TRBJ2-7,NA,TRBV19,CANSVTKSYEQYF,TGTGCCAATAGTGTTACTAAATCCTACGAGCAGTACTTC
NA,TRBJ1-4,NA,TRBV6-2/TRBV6-3,CASRADNEKLFF,TGTGCCAGCAGGGCGGATAATGAAAAACTGTTTTTT
NA,TRBJ1-1,many,TRBV29-1,CSTWTSLNSEAFF,TGCAGCACTTGGACAAGTTTAAACTCTGAAGCTTTCTTT
TRBD2,TRBJ2-5,NA,TRBV4-2,CASSQDLAGQETQYF,TGTGCCAGCAGCCAAGATCTAGCGGGACAAGAGACCCAGTACTTC
NA,TRBJ1-4,NA,TRBV27,CASSPTTGANEKLFF,TGTGCCAGCAGTCCGACTACTGGGGCTAATGAAAAACTGTTTTTT
NA,TRBJ2-7,few,TRBV20-1,CSATGVSYEQYF,TGCAGTGCTACAGGGGTATCCTACGAGCAGTACTTC
NA,TRBJ2-1,NA,TRBV9,CASSVDGTPSYNEQFF,TGTGCCAGCAGCGTAGACGGGACCCCGTCCTACAATGAGCAGTTCTTC
TRBD1,TRBJ2-2,NA,TRBV12-5,CASGFVIALGQGVTGELFF,TGTGCTAGTGGTTTTGTAATAGCGTTGGGACAGGGCGTGACCGGGGAGCTGTTTTTT
TRBD2,TRBJ2-7,NA,TRBV6-5,CASSYGSSGSIEQYF,TGTGCCAGCAGTTACGGCTCTAGCGGGAGCATCGAGCAGTACTTC
NA,TRBJ2-7,many,TRBV12-3/TRBV12-4,CASTRGHNEQYF,TGTGCCAGCACGAGGGGACATAACGAGCAGTACTTC
NA,TRBJ2-1,few,TRBV28,CASSPPLIILEFF,TGTGCCAGCAGTCCACCCCTCATAATACTGGAGTTCTTC
NA,TRBJ1-1,NA,TRBV11-3,CASSPSGGVNTEAFF,TGTGCCAGCAGCCCGTCGGGAGGAGTGAACACTGAAGCTTTCTTT
NA,TRBJ2-1,NA,TRBV5-5,CASSLVPEPQQFF,TGTGCCAGCAGCTTGGTACCGGAGCCACAGCAGTTCTTC
NA,TRBJ2-3,NA,TRBV20-1,CSASTSTDTQYF,TGCAGTGCTAGTACTAGCACAGATACGCAGTATTTT
TRBD1,TRBJ2-5,few,TRBV3-1,CASSQSPQGAGQETQYF,TGTGCCAGCAGCCAAAGTCCCCAGGGGGCCGGTCAAGAGACCCAGTACTTC